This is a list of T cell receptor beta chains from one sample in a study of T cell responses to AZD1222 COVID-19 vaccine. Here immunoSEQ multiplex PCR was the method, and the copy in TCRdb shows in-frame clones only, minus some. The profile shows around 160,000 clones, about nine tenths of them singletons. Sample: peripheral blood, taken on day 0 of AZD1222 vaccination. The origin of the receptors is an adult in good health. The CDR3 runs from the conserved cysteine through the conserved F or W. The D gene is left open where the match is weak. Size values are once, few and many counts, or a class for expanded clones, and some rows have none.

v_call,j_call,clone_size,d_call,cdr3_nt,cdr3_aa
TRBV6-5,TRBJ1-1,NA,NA,TGTGCCAGCTTGATAGCAGGGTATCAGGCTGAAGCTTTCTTT,CASLIAGYQAEAFF
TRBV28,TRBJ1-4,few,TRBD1,TGTGCCAGCAGTTTTTCCGGGACAGGGCTCTCGGAAAAACTGTTTTTT,CASSFSGTGLSEKLFF
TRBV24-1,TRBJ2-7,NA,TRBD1,TGTGCCACCAGTGATTCCGGGACAGGGGGCGGCGAGCAGTACTTC,CATSDSGTGGGEQYF
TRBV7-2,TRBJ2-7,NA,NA,TGTGCCAGCAGCTTAGAAGGCCCCCTCGAGCAGTACTTC,CASSLEGPLEQYF
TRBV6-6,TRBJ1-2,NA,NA,TGTGCCAGCAGTACCCCGGACGGAAACTATGGCTACACCTTC,CASSTPDGNYGYTF
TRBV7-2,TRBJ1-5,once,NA,TGTGCCAGCAGCTTGTCACCAGCCTATAGCAATCAGCCCCAGCATTTT,CASSLSPAYSNQPQHF
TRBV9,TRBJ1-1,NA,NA,TGTGCCAGCAGCGTAGAGGGTGGGCCAGGCCGCGAAGCTTTCTTT,CASSVEGGPGREAFF
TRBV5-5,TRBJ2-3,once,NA,TGTGCCAGCAGCCGCCGGACAACCAGCACAGATACGCAGTATTTT,CASSRRTTSTDTQYF
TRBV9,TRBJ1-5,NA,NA,TGTGCCAGCAGCGTAGGTGGGGGAGGAAGTCAGCCCCAGCATTTT,CASSVGGGGSQPQHF
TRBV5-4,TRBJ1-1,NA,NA,TGTGCCAGCAGCTTGGGGTTCATGAACACTGAAGCTTTCTTT,CASSLGFMNTEAFF
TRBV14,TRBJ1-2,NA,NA,TGTGCCAGCAGCCAAGTCCGGGTCGCCTATGGCTACACCTTC,CASSQVRVAYGYTF
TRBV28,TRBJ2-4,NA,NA,TGTGCCAGCAGTTCCCCTGGGCCGAACATTCAGTACTTC,CASSSPGPNIQYF
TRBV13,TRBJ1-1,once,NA,TGTGCCAGCAGCTCCATGGGCAGGAACACTGAAGCTTTCTTT,CASSSMGRNTEAFF
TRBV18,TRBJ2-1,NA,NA,TGTGCCAGCTCACCACCCGGAGGATACAATGAGCAGTTCTTC,CASSPPGGYNEQFF
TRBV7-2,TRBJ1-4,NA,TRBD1,TGTGCCAGCAGCAGCGCCAGCGGGACAGGGAATGAAAAACTGTTTTTT,CASSSASGTGNEKLFF
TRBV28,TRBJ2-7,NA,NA,TGTGCCAGCAGTTTATACGGGGGCTACTACGAGCAGTACTTC,CASSLYGGYYEQYF
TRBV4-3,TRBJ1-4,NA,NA,TGCGCCAGCAGCCAAGCTCCAGGGCTCACTAATGAAAAACTGTTTTTT,CASSQAPGLTNEKLFF
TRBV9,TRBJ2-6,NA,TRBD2,TGTGCCAGCAGCGAGACTAGCGGGGCCCGCTCTGGGGCCAACGTCCTGACTTTC,CASSETSGARSGANVLTF
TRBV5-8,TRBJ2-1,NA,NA,TGTGCCAGCAGCTTCAAGGGACGGAACTACAATGAGCAGTTCTTC,CASSFKGRNYNEQFF
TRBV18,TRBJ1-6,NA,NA,TGTGCCAGCTCACCAACGCCCGGGAGGGATTCACCCCTCCACTTT,CASSPTPGRDSPLHF
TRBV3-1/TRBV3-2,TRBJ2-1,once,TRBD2,TGTGCCAGCAGTTTACTAGCGGGGGGTAGTAATGAGCAGTTCTTC,CASSLLAGGSNEQFF
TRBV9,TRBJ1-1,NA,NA,TGTGCCAGCAGCGTAACCACAGGGAACACTGAAGCTTTCTTT,CASSVTTGNTEAFF
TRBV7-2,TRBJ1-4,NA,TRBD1,TGTGCCAGCAGCTTAGGTGCGGGACAGAATGAAAAACTGTTTTTT,CASSLGAGQNEKLFF
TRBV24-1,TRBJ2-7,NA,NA,TGTGCCACCTGCGCTCGGGACACCATATCCTACGAGCAGTACTTC,CATCARDTISYEQYF
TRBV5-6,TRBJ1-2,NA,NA,TGTGCCAGCAGCTTGGGTCGGGTCGGCTACACCTTC,CASSLGRVGYTF
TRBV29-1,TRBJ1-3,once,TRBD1,TGCAGCGTACGGGACAGAGCTGGAAACACCATATATTTT,CSVRDRAGNTIYF
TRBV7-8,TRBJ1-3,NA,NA,TGTGCCAGCAGCGAACAGGTGGGCTCTGGAAACACCATATATTTT,CASSEQVGSGNTIYF
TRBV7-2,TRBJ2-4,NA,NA,TGTGCCAGCAGTCCCGACAGACTTCGTTTCGGAAACATTCAGTACTTC,CASSPDRLRFGNIQYF
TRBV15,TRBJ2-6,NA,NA,TGTGCCACCAGCAGCTCAGGAGCTGGGGCCAACGTCCTGACTTTC,CATSSSGAGANVLTF
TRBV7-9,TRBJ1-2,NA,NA,TGTGCCAGCAGCCTACAGGGATACGTCTATGGCTACACCTTC,CASSLQGYVYGYTF
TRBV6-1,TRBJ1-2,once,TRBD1,TGTGCCAGCAGGAACGGACAGGGAGGAAACTATGGCTACACCTTC,CASRNGQGGNYGYTF
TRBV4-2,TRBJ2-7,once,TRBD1,TGTGCCAGCAGCCGACAGGGCTCGGATTCCTACGAGCAGTACTTC,CASSRQGSDSYEQYF
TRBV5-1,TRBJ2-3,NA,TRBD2,TGCGCCAGCAGCTTGGGTCTAGCGGGGACGGGCACAGATACGCAGTATTTT,CASSLGLAGTGTDTQYF
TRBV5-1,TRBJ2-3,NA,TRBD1,TGCGCCAGCAGCTCCGGGACAGCCACAGATACGCAGTATTTT,CASSSGTATDTQYF
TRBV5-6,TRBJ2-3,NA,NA,TGTGCCAGCAGCTTGGCCCGGGCTTTTACGCAGTATTTT,CASSLARAFTQYF
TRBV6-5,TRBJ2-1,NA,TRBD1,TGTGCCAGCAGTCCCGGGACAGGGAGCGATGAGCAGTTCTTC,CASSPGTGSDEQFF
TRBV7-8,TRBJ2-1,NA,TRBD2,TGTGCCAGCAGCTTATACCCCGCGGGGGGCTCCTACAATGAGCAGTTCTTC,CASSLYPAGGSYNEQFF
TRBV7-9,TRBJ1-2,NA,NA,TGTGCCAGCAGCTTCGCGGGTTTGGTCTATGGCTACACCTTC,CASSFAGLVYGYTF
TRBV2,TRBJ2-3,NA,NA,TGTGCCAGCAGCCTCGCAGATACGCAGTATTTT,CASSLADTQYF
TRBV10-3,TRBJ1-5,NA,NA,TGTGCCAGAGCCGGCAGGGGAGATAGCAATCAGCCCCAGCATTTT,CARAGRGDSNQPQHF
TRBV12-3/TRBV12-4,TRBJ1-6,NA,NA,TGTGCCAGCAGTTTAGAGGGGTTTTCACCCCTCCACTTT,CASSLEGFSPLHF
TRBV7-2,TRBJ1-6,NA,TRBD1,TGTGCCAGCAGCTTGGACAGGGCGAATTCACCCCTCCACTTT,CASSLDRANSPLHF
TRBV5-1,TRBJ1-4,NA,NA,TGCGCCAGCAGCTCCAACGACAGGAATGAAAAACTGTTTTTT,CASSSNDRNEKLFF
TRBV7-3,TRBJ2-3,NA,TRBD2,TGTGCCAGCAGCCTCCATAGCGGGGGGGCCGCGGATACGCAGTATTTT,CASSLHSGGAADTQYF
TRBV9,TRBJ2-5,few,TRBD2,TGTGCCAGCAGCGTAGCGCTCGGGGGGAGAGAGACCCAGTACTTC,CASSVALGGRETQYF
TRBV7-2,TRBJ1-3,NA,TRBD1,TGTGCCAGCAGCCCGGGACAGACCTCTGGAAACACCATATATTTT,CASSPGQTSGNTIYF
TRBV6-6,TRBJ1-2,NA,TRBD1,TGTGCCAGCAGCATGGACAGGGTCTATGGCTACACCTTC,CASSMDRVYGYTF
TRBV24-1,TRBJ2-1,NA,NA,TGTGCCACCAGTGATTTGGAGAACAATGAGCAGTTCTTC,CATSDLENNEQFF
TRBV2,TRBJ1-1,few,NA,TGTGCCAGCACTTCATTCGGGCCAAACACTGAAGCTTTCTTT,CASTSFGPNTEAFF
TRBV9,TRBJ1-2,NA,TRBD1,TGTGCCAGCAGCCCCGGGGACAGGGGTAGCGGCTACACCTTC,CASSPGDRGSGYTF
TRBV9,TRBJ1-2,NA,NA,TGTGCCAGCAGCGTAGCGGGGGCTGGTGGCTACACCTTC,CASSVAGAGGYTF
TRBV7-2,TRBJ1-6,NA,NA,TGTGCCAGCAGCTTAGGCCCGACCGTGCGAAATTCACCCCTCCACTTT,CASSLGPTVRNSPLHF
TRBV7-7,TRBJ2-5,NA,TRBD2,TGTGCTAGCAGCTTAGGGGCCAGCGGGGGGGTCGAGACCCAGTACTTC,CASSLGASGGVETQYF
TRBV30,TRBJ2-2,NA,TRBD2,TGTGCCTGGAGTGTACTGGCTAGCGGGGGCAAAAGTCACGGGGAGCTGTTTTTT,CAWSVLASGGKSHGELFF
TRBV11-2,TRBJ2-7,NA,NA,TGTGCCAGCAGCCTGTCTCAGGGGGGCGAGCAGTACTTC,CASSLSQGGEQYF
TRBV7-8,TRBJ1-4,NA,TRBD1,TGTGCCAGCAGCTTAAGGACAGGGATGGCTGAAAAACTGTTTTTT,CASSLRTGMAEKLFF
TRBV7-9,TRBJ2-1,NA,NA,TGTGCCAGCAGCCGGGGGGACAGGTTCAATGAGCAGTTCTTC,CASSRGDRFNEQFF